One and the same sample provided the 9 T cell receptor beta chains below, sequenced in a study of cytomegalovirus exposure and HLA in healthy donors. PCR involved 60 Vbeta and 13 Jbeta primers. Produced via immunoSEQ multiplex PCR; TCRdb's table is partial and in-frame only. The data show 250,000 to 350,000 clones, more than 80% seen once. Sequencing was done on a sample of PBMCs. Every receptor here comes from a man aged 40-50 years in good health and CMV-seropositive.

The genes are TRBV7-3 and TRBJ2-2; a possible D gene is TRBD2 (5 bases). V was pared by 5 bases and J by 6 bases, with 7 bases between. The CDR3 is 12 residues long. From germline, CDR1 is SGHTA and CDR2 FQGTGA. CDR3 coding DNA: TGTGCCAGCAGCCGCGGGCCCGGGGAGCTGTTTTTT. Its protein product is CASSRGPGELFF.

J is TRBJ1-5 and V is TRBV28; D is possibly TRBD1 (5 bases). The V end lost 5 bases, the J end lost 2 bases, and 19 bases lay between the germline ends. CDR1 and CDR2 from the germline V gene are MDHEN and SYDVKM. The CDR3 length is 17 residues. The CDR3 region is CASSPPPGGERNQPQHF. The CDR3 coding sequence is TGTGCCAGCAGTCCACCTCCCGGGGGGGAGCGCAATCAGCCCCAGCATTTT.

The rearrangement joins TRBV18 to TRBJ1-3; 9 bases align to TRBD1. V gave up 2 bases and J gave up 0 bases; unmatched junction bases: 8. From germline, CDR1 is KGHSH and CDR2 LQKENI. This CDR3 comprises 18 residues. CDR3 region: CASSPTTGGFVSGNTIYF. CDR3 coding DNA: TGTGCCAGCTCACCAACGACAGGGGGGTTCGTCTCTGGAAACACCATATATTTT.

The gene calls are TRBV4-2 and TRBJ2-3; 12 nucleotides align to TRBD2. CDR1 LGHNA and CDR2 YNFKEQ come from the germline V gene. V dropped 4 bases and J dropped 4; count of bases not matched to a gene: 21. This CDR3 spans 21 amino acids. The CDR3 here is CASSRWVTSGSGYLRADTQYF. Here the CDR3 DNA reads TGTGCCAGCAGCCGATGGGTGACTAGCGGGAGTGGTTATCTTCGGGCAGATACGCAGTATTTT.

The rearrangement links TRBV18 to TRBJ1-5, with 7 bases aligning to TRBD1. With 3 bases clipped from V and 2 bases from J, the junction kept 7 bases outside the gene matches. Germline V CDR1 and CDR2: KGHSH, LQKENI. This CDR3 region has 16 residues. The chain's CDR3 is CASSPRDSMGNQPQHF. CDR3 DNA: TGTGCCAGCTCACCCCGGGACAGCATGGGCAATCAGCCCCAGCATTTT.

This clone occurred a few times. The rearrangement joins TRBV5-1 to TRBJ2-5; 9 bases are shared with TRBD1. After removal of 0 bases from V and 4 bases from J, the junction contained 13 bases not matched to a gene. The germline CDR1 and CDR2 sequences are SGHRS and YFSETQ. This CDR3 contains 18 residues. The CDR3 DNA is TGCGCCAGCAGCTTGGCCGGACTCGGCGTGACAGGGGGAGAGACCCAGTACTTC. Amino acids: CASSLAGLGVTGGETQYF.

In this sample, this clone turned up a few times. The chain joins TRBV28 to TRBJ1-2; a possible D gene is TRBD1 (5 bases). The CDR3 length is 16 residues. Germline V gene data show CDR1 as MDHEN and CDR2 as SYDVKM. V was trimmed by 2 bases and J by 6 bases, leaving 19 bases between them. In DNA form, the CDR3 reads TGTGCCAGCAGTTTAACGGACGGGGGAGGCCTAAATGGCTACACCTTC. It specifies CASSLTDGGGLNGYTF.

The chain joins TRBV29-1 to TRBJ2-7; 8 positions agree with TRBD2. The CDR3 loop spans 15 amino acids. V shed 4 bases, J shed 2 bases, and the junction held 10 bases outside the gene matches. Germline CDR1 and CDR2: SQVTM and ANQGSEA. The CDR3 sequence is CSVAQAGLETYEQYF. CDR3 DNA: TGCAGCGTTGCACAGGCGGGACTAGAAACCTACGAGCAGTACTTC.

The chain combines TRBV7-9 with TRBJ2-5; D is perhaps TRBD2 (5 bases). This CDR3 is built from 17 residues. V lost 1 base and J lost 2, with 17 bases in between. The germline V gene encodes CDR1 SEHNR and CDR2 FQNEAQ (reference sequence). Written as DNA, the CDR3 is TGTGCCAGCAGCTTAGGCGGGCCGGACGTACGGCAAGAGACCCAGTACTTC. This translates into CASSLGGPDVRQETQYF.